The sequence of this TCR beta chain was determined in a study of T-cell memory formation after mild COVID-19. This clonotype appeared many times. What it binds is unknown. The CDR3 runs 14 residues. V shed 3 bases and J shed 3 bases, with 9 bases lying between them. Looked up from germline, CDR1 is LGHDT and CDR2 is YNNKEL (reference sequence). A 5'RACE reaction primed in the constant segment made cDNA libraries of TCR alpha and TCR beta, and these carried sample barcodes and UMIs. MiXCR, applied by TCRdb to the 5' RACE reads, yields one record per CDR3 protein. In the table there are 470,000 or so distinct CDR3 sequences, 25% of which are singletons. Study-wide findings and caveats: Some responding clones appeared in pre-infection memory, suggesting cross-reactive memory joined. A second wave expanding day 15 to 37 was CD4+-biased; contracting clones were balanced.

J is TRBJ2-4 and V is TRBV3-1; no clear D gene. This receptor was taken from an adult woman who had mild COVID-19 (a few samples of this study predate the infection). Cell type and time point are not known. Sequencing was carried out using PBMCs or a T cell subset sorted from them (not recorded which). The CDR3 sequence is CASSQTSDKNIQYF. CDR3 nucleotides: TGTGCCAGCAGCCAGACCTCGGACAAAAACATTCAGTACTTC. Together with reference TRBV3-1 and TRBJ2-4, the CDR3 gives the full variable domain: DTAVSQTPKYLVTQMGNDKSIKCEQNLGHDTMYWYKQDSKKFLKIMFSYNNKELIINETVPNRFSPKSPDKAHLNLHINSLELGDSAVYFCASSQTSDKNIQYFGAGTRLSVL.